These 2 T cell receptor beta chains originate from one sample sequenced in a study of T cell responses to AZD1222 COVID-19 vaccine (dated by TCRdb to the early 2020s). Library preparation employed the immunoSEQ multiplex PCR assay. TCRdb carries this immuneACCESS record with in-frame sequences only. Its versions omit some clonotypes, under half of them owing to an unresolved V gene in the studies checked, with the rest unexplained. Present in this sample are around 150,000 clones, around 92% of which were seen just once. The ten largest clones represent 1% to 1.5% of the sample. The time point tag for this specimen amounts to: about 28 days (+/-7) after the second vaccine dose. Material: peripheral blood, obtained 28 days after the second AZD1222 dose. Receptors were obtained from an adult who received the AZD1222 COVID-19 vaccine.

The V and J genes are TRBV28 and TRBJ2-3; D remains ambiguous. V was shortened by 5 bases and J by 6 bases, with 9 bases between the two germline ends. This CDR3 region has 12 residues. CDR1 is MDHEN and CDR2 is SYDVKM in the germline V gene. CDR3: CASSPSGDTQYF. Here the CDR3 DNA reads TGTGCCAGCAGTCCCTCCGGGGATACGCAGTATTTT.

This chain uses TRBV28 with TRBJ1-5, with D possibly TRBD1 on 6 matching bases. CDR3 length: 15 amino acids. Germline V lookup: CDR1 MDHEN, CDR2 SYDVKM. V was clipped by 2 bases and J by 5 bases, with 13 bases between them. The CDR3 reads CASSLGGGRDQPQHF. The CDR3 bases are TGTGCCAGCAGTTTAGGCGGGGGCCGTGATCAGCCCCAGCATTTT. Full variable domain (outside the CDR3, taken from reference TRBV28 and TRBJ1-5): DVKVTQSSRYLVKRTGEKVFLECVQDMDHENMFWYRQDPGLGLRLIYFSYDVKMKEKGDIPEGYSVSREKKERFSLILESASTNQTSMYLCASSLGGGRDQPQHFGDGTRLSIL.